This T cell receptor (beta chain) was captured in a study of blood T cells in healthy people across ages. CDR1 MDHEN and CDR2 SYDVKM come from the germline V gene. This CDR3 has 17 residues. The V gene end was trimmed by 7 bases and the J gene end by 5 bases; junction bases not matched to a gene: 17. It was with a sample-barcoded 5' primer and a J-beta primer mix that a second PCR of roughly 7 to 12 cycles was run. TCRdb re-derived calls from the 5' RACE reads in MiXCR, one entry per CDR3 protein. This sample has about 800,000 distinct CDR3 sequences; around 25% occur once, and the top ten carry approximately 4%. The same specimen was also included in a second study, on T cells of mothers and their children. This second study notes: In this cohort, donors were a few healthy Caucasian mothers plus their six children. The second PCR's M1S primer added sample barcodes and 2-4 random nucleotides.

The clonotype originates from a boy aged 5 to 17 in good health. V and J are TRBV28 and TRBJ2-1; 7 bases line up with TRBD2. Material for sequencing was blood. DNA of the CDR3: TGTGCCAGCAACTCTCGTGGGGGGGGGTTAAGCGACAATGAGCAGTTCTTC. It is translated as CASNSRGGGLSDNEQFF.